The present T cell receptor (beta chain) was sequenced within a study of T cells in localized non-small cell lung cancer. Points from the study as a whole: For the top 100 tumor clones, a median roughly 56 also appeared in adjacent lung. Blood T cell density predicted longer survival; adjacent-lung clonality, shorter. Measurement of T cell clonality placed uninvolved adjacent lung highest, above the level in tumor.

Notes on this clone: What it binds is not known.

V lost 9 bases and J lost 4, with 10 bases in between. The length of the CDR3 is 11 residues. Germline lookup yields CDR1 SGHNT and CDR2 YYREEE (reference sequence). Clones were sequenced by immunoSEQ multiplex PCR, and TCRdb holds only the in-frame ones, with some missing. The repertoire holds about 24,000 clones, with roughly 89% as singletons. The sequenced sample was peripheral blood, obtained before any cancer treatment. The sequence was obtained from a man aged 40 to 70 with stage I squamous cell lung carcinoma. The chain uses TRBV5-4 and TRBJ1-2; D perhaps matches TRBD1 (5 bases). The CDR3 sequence is CATQGPYGYTF. The CDR3 region has the DNA TGTGCCACTCAGGGTCCCTATGGCTACACCTTC.